The 23 T cell receptor beta chains below were found in one sample sequenced in a study of technical replicates of blood from a handful of donors. Produced via immunoSEQ multiplex PCR; TCRdb's table is partial and in-frame only. The table shows about 74,000 clones, with 85% to 95% occurring only once. Sequenced input: T cells isolated from PBMCs. The receptor source for this set is a human donor in good health.

The chain couples TRBV2 to TRBJ2-7, with 9 bases matching TRBD1. Losses at the gene ends were 4 bases for V and 0 bases for J; bases not matched to a gene: 4. This CDR3 has 15 amino acids. Germline CDR1 SNHLY, CDR2 FYNNEI. Here the CDR3 reads CASSGGTGSSYEQYF. CDR3 DNA sequence: TGTGCCAGCAGTGGAGGGACAGGGAGCTCCTACGAGCAGTACTTC.

V and J are TRBV4-1 and TRBJ2-7; 7 positions agree with TRBD1. CDR3 length: 17 residues. In germline, CDR1 is MGHRA, CDR2 YSYEKL. Trimming took 1 base from V and 3 from J; bases not matched to a gene: 12. The CDR3 here is CASSQGRARDRDYEQYF. CDR3 nucleotides: TGCGCCAGCAGCCAAGGTAGAGCGAGAGACAGGGACTACGAGCAGTACTTC.

The CDR3 spells CASSLAQVQNTEAFF. CDR3 DNA: TGCGCCAGCAGCTTGGCCCAGGTGCAAAACACTGAAGCTTTCTTT. The chain recombines TRBV5-1 with TRBJ1-1; D is unclear. This CDR3 contains 15 residues. The V and J ends lost 0 bases and 2 bases respectively, with 11 bases between them. Germline assignment: CDR1 SGHRS and CDR2 YFSETQ.

Regarding this clone: The junction departs from germline at one end; a sequencing error may be responsible. This chain links TRBV7-7 with TRBJ1-5; unclear D gene. Germline CDR1 and CDR2: SSHAT and FNYEAQ (reference sequence). The length of the CDR3 is 13 residues. As DNA, the CDR3 is TGTGCTAGCAGCTTAGACGGGAATCAGCCCCAGCATTTT. As protein: CASSLDGNQPQHF.

The genes are TRBV5-4 and TRBJ2-3, with TRBD2 as a possible D gene (6 bases). The CDR3 is 16 residues long. Germline V gene data show CDR1 as SGHNT and CDR2 as YYREEE (reference sequence). Trimming removed 2 bases from V and 1 base from J, with 14 bases in between. The CDR3 loop is CASSFSRSGGTDTQYF. The CDR3 region has the DNA TGTGCCAGCAGCTTTTCACGTTCGGGAGGCACAGATACGCAGTATTTT.

V usage is TRBV5-6 and J usage is TRBJ2-4, with a weak D call TRBD2 (5 bases). This CDR3 is built from 14 residues. V was clipped by 3 bases and J by 0 bases, with 7 bases between them. Germline-derived CDR1 and CDR2 are SGHDT and YYEEEE. CDR3 DNA sequence: TGTGCCAGCAGCTCGGGGATAGCCAAAAACATTCAGTACTTC. The encoded protein is CASSSGIAKNIQYF.

On this clone: The junction shows a germline mismatch at one end, possibly a read error. The chain is built from TRBV30 and TRBJ1-2; D may be TRBD1 (6 bases). The CDR3 is 13 residues long. Per the germline V gene, CDR1 is GTSNPN and CDR2 is SVGIG (reference sequence). The CDR3 spells CAWSTGQLGQRVF. DNA for the CDR3: TGTGCCTGGAGTACCGGACAGTTAGGACAACGCGTTTTC.

The rearrangement links TRBV27 to TRBJ1-2; no definite D call. CDR3 size: 14 residues. The V gene lost 2 bases and the J gene lost 3 bases, with 10 bases spanning the gap. Per the germline V gene, CDR1 is MNHEY and CDR2 is SMNVEV (reference sequence). CDR3 region: CASSLNSGYYGYTF. The DNA for the CDR3 is TGTGCCAGCAGTTTAAACTCGGGGTACTATGGCTACACCTTC.

The rearrangement joins TRBV5-1 to TRBJ2-2; 7 nucleotides align to TRBD2. The CDR3 has 14 amino acids. V trimming: 4 bases; J trimming: 4 bases; junction bases outside the gene matches: 4. From germline, CDR1 is SGHRS and CDR2 YFSETQ. The chain's CDR3 is CASSNAGATGELFF. CDR3 nucleotide sequence: TGCGCCAGCAGCAACGCGGGAGCCACCGGGGAGCTGTTTTTT.

This chain links TRBV11-2 with TRBJ2-5, with D perhaps TRBD2 (5 bases). V was clipped by 5 bases and J by 4 bases, with 14 bases between them. The CDR3 is made up of 14 amino acids. The germline V gene encodes CDR1 SGHAT and CDR2 FQNNGV. The CDR3 spells CASSKFSVGETQYF. CDR3 DNA sequence: TGTGCCAGCAGCAAATTTAGCGTAGGAGAGACCCAGTACTTC.

The chain couples TRBV2 to TRBJ2-5, with 9 bases matching TRBD2. V was clipped by 4 bases and J by 4 bases; unmatched bases: 4. Looked up from germline, CDR1 is SNHLY and CDR2 is FYNNEI. CDR3 length: 14 residues. CDR3 coding DNA: TGTGCCAGCAGTGCCCAGACTAGCGGAGAGACCCAGTACTTC. It encodes CASSAQTSGETQYF.

The chain carries TRBV9 and TRBJ1-1, with 10 bases identical to TRBD1. CDR1 is SGDLS and CDR2 is YYNGEE in the germline V gene. This CDR3 is 15 amino acids long. V was pared by 3 bases and J by 5 bases, with 7 bases of the junction left unmatched. The CDR3 here is CASSAGGQGRTEAFF. In DNA form, the CDR3 reads TGTGCCAGCAGCGCGGGGGGACAGGGGAGGACTGAAGCTTTCTTT.

The chain joins TRBV28 to TRBJ1-2; D not resolved. Between the trimmed V and J ends, which lost 2 bases and 3 bases, there was a span of 10 bases. Germline loops: CDR1 MDHEN, CDR2 SYDVKM. This CDR3 has 14 residues. The CDR3 loop is CASSLSGYDYGYTF. The DNA for the CDR3 is TGTGCCAGCAGTTTAAGCGGGTATGACTATGGCTACACCTTC.

The genes are TRBV19 and TRBJ1-1; 7 bases line up with TRBD1. In germline, CDR1 is LNHDA, CDR2 SQIVND (reference sequence). The CDR3 loop spans 13 amino acids. V was pared by 5 bases and J by 5 bases, with 5 bases of the junction left unmatched. CDR3 region: CASSYRGRTEAFF. The CDR3 nucleotides read TGTGCCAGTAGTTACAGGGGTAGAACTGAAGCTTTCTTT. Complete variable domain (other parts from reference TRBV19 and TRBJ1-1): DGGITQSPKYLFRKEGQNVTLSCEQNLNHDAMYWYRQDPGQGLRLIYYSQIVNDFQKGDIAEGYSVSREKKESFPLTVTSAQKNPTAFYLCASSYRGRTEAFFGQGTRLTVV.

V and J are TRBV18 and TRBJ1-1; 8 bases are a match to TRBD1. The V and J ends lost 5 bases and 3 bases, in that order; junction bases with no gene match: 8. Germline CDR1 and CDR2: KGHSH and LQKENI. The CDR3 has 15 residues. The CDR3 here is CASSYTGGVDTEAFF. CDR3 in DNA: TGTGCCAGCTCATATACAGGGGGGGTTGACACTGAAGCTTTCTTT.

The genes are TRBV28 and TRBJ2-1; D is possibly TRBD2 (6 bases). V gave up 7 bases and J gave up 4 bases, with 14 bases separating them. CDR1 MDHEN and CDR2 SYDVKM come from the germline V gene. The CDR3 is 14 amino acids. The CDR3 is CASTGGRIYNEQFF. The CDR3 DNA follows: TGTGCCAGCACTGGGGGGAGGATTTACAATGAGCAGTTCTTC.

With regard to this clone: Additional DNA sequences in this sample encode the identical CDR3. The chain uses TRBV6-5 and TRBJ1-2; D uncertain. The CDR3 is 14 residues long. Germline CDR1 MNHEY, CDR2 SVGAGI. With 0 bases removed from V and 4 bases from J, the gap between germline ends came to 9 bases. DNA for the CDR3: TGTGCCAGCAGTTACTCGACGGGTGCCTATGGCTACACCTTC. Its translation is CASSYSTGAYGYTF.

The CDR3 nucleotides are TGCAGCGTTGAGGTGGGGGGGTACCAAGAGACCCAGTACTTC. Protein sequence: CSVEVGGYQETQYF. V gene TRBV29-1 combines with J gene TRBJ2-5, with 7 positions matching TRBD2. Germline assignment: CDR1 SQVTM and CDR2 ANQGSEA. V dropped 3 bases and J dropped 0; count of bases not matched to a gene: 4. The CDR3 loop spans 14 amino acids.

This chain uses TRBV7-8 with TRBJ2-1, with 7 bases that match TRBD1. Germline V gene data show CDR1 as SGHVS and CDR2 as FQNEAQ. The CDR3 runs 15 residues. V was pared by 6 bases and J by 3 bases, with 8 bases of the junction left unmatched. The CDR3 DNA reads TGTGCCAGCAGACCGGACAGGAGCAACTACAATGAGCAGTTCTTC. Protein sequence: CASRPDRSNYNEQFF.

The rearrangement links TRBV5-6 to TRBJ2-2, with D possibly being TRBD1 (6 bases). V shed 4 bases and J shed 1 base, with 14 bases lying between them. CDR1 SGHDT and CDR2 YYEEEE come from the germline V gene. CDR3 length: 16 residues. This chain's CDR3 is CASSGDMILNTGELFF. For the CDR3, the DNA is TGTGCCAGCAGCGGGGACATGATTTTGAACACCGGGGAGCTGTTTTTT. Full variable domain (remainder filled in from reference TRBV5-6 and TRBJ2-2): DAGVTQSPTHLIKTRGQQVTLRCSPKSGHDTVSWYQQALGQGPQFIFQYYEEEERQRGNFPDRFSGHQFPNYSSELNVNALLLGDSALYLCASSGDMILNTGELFFGEGSRLTVL.

The J gene is TRBJ2-7, the V gene TRBV29-1; TRBD2 matches 9 bases. The trim removed 7 bases at V and 1 base at J, leaving 14 bases unmatched. The CDR3 has 16 amino acids. The germline V gene has CDR1 SQVTM and CDR2 ANQGSEA. CDR3 loop: CSATGWGTSSSYEQYF. In nucleotides, the CDR3 is TGCAGCGCCACCGGGTGGGGGACTAGCTCATCCTACGAGCAGTACTTC.

The chain recombines TRBV18 with TRBJ2-5, with D possibly being TRBD2 (5 bases). Trimming removed 3 bases from V and 4 bases from J, with 9 bases in between. This CDR3 comprises 13 residues. Germline values: CDR1 KGHSH, CDR2 LQKENI. The DNA for the CDR3 is TGTGCCAGCTCACCCGGACTGGGAGAGACCCAGTACTTC. Translated, it gives CASSPGLGETQYF.

The rearrangement uses TRBV5-6 and TRBJ1-1; 8 bases match TRBD1. The CDR3 is 15 amino acids. V trimming: 0 bases; J trimming: 4 bases; junction bases outside the gene matches: 5. Per the germline V gene, CDR1 is SGHDT and CDR2 is YYEEEE. The CDR3 is CASSLVRTGSTEAFF. Here the CDR3 DNA reads TGTGCCAGCAGCTTGGTAAGGACAGGGAGCACTGAAGCTTTCTTT.